The entry below describes one TCR beta chain. Its antigen is as yet unknown. The sample is drawn from a study of beta chain features in type 1 diabetes. General study findings and limits: Shortening of TCRB CDR3s, moderate but significant, appeared in all four CD4+ subsets of Type 1 diabetes patients.

Expressed TCRB transcripts were sequenced because the entire RNA isolate underwent reverse transcription. Sequencing of naive, central memory and regulatory T cell samples gave an average of approximately 3.3 million reads. Data came from immunoSEQ multiplex PCR; TCRdb stores just in-frame clones and leaves some out. Seen here are about 160,000 clones, roughly 60% observed once, and the top ten hold about 0.089%. Looked up from germline, CDR1 is GTSNPN and CDR2 is SVGIG (reference sequence). With V trimmed by 0 bases and J by 7 bases, 8 bases remained unmatched. The CDR3 spans 15 residues. The sequence was collected from a man aged 25-45 years with type 1 diabetes. Sequenced: naive CD4+ T cells from blood. The rearrangement joins TRBV30 to TRBJ1-4; 7 bases agree with TRBD1. The CDR3 nucleotides read TGTGCCTGGAGTGTATTGGCAGCAGGGGGTGAAAAACTGTTTTTT. Translation: CAWSVLAAGGEKLFF.